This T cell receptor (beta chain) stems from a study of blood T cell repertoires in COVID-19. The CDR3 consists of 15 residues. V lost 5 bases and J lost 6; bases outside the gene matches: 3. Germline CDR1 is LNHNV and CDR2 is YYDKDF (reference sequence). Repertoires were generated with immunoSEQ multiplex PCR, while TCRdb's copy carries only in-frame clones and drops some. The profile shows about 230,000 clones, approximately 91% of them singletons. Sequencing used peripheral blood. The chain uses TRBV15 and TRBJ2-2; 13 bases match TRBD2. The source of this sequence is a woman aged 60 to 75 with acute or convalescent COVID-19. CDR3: CATSPTSGGSGELFF. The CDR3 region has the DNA TGTGCCACCAGCCCGACTAGCGGGGGGTCCGGGGAGCTGTTTTTT.